The 24 T cell receptor beta chains presented below share a single source sample, sequenced in a study of control samples from healthy donors and cancer patients (dated by TCRdb to the early 2020s). Library creation used the immunoSEQ multiplex PCR assay. TCRdb obtained this table from immuneACCESS and retained in-frame rearrangements with V and J assigned. These tables miss some clones; where compared with another copy, unresolved V genes account for less than half of the shortfall, and the remainder is unexplained. This sample has around 94,000 clones in its table, and about 90% of those were observed once. The ten top clones hold 2% to 3% of the sample. Sequenced material: blood. The receptors shown here come from a woman younger than 30 in good health.

The rearrangement joins TRBV5-4 to TRBJ2-5, with D tentatively TRBD2 (5 bases). The CDR3 has 15 amino acids. Trimming removed 4 bases from V and 5 bases from J, with 18 bases in between. Germline assignment: CDR1 SGHNT and CDR2 YYREEE (reference sequence). The CDR3 DNA reads TGTGCCAGCAGCCTTAGCGTACTCCCTCATGAGACCCAGTACTTC. This encodes CASSLSVLPHETQYF.

This rearrangement joins TRBV9 to TRBJ1-2; the D gene is possibly TRBD1 (6 bases). Germline CDR1 reads SGDLS; CDR2 reads YYNGEE. Trimming took off 4 bases at V and 4 bases at J, with 14 bases between the two ends. The CDR3 contains 14 residues. CDR3 sequence (DNA): TGTGCCAGCAGCACACAGGGAGGGGGCTATGGCTACACCTTC. Its translation: CASSTQGGGYGYTF. Filled out from reference TRBV9 and TRBJ1-2, the complete variable domain reads DSGVTQTPKHLITATGQRVTLRCSPRSGDLSVYWYQQSLDQGLQFLIQYYNGEERAKGNILERFSAQQFPDLHSELNLSSLELGDSALYFCASSTQGGGYGYTFGSGTRLTVV.

CDR3 sequence reads: CASSGGLYLSTEAFF. Here the CDR3 DNA reads TGTGCCAGCAGTGGCGGACTATATCTCTCTACTGAAGCTTTCTTT. The chain couples TRBV2 to TRBJ1-1; D remains ambiguous. CDR3 length equals 15 residues. V lost 4 bases to trimming and J lost 5 bases, with 17 bases between them. The germline V gene encodes CDR1 SNHLY and CDR2 FYNNEI.

V gene TRBV12-5 combines with J gene TRBJ2-2; 12 bases align to TRBD2. The CDR3 consists of 16 residues. The V gene's germline CDR1 is LGHNT and CDR2 FRNRAP. Trimming took 1 base from V and 6 from J; bases not matched to a gene: 3. The CDR3 here is CASGLGLAGVAGELFF. CDR3 coding DNA: TGTGCTAGTGGTTTGGGACTAGCGGGAGTAGCCGGGGAGCTGTTTTTT.

The genes are TRBV7-9 and TRBJ2-7; D is unresolved. Per germline, CDR1 SEHNR and CDR2 FQNEAQ (reference sequence). Trimming took 5 bases from V and 3 from J, leaving 17 bases between them. The CDR3 covers 15 residues. CDR3 nucleotide sequence: TGTGCCAGCAGCCCCCCCGGGCTGAACCTCTACGAGCAGTACTTC. This gives the protein CASSPPGLNLYEQYF.

The V call is TRBV21-1, the J call TRBJ2-1; TRBD1 is the table's D call and was not checked against the DNA. TRBV21-1 is described as a pseudogene. This CDR3 contains 14 residues. The CDR3 loop is CALPTGATYNEQFF. CDR3 bases: TGTGCCCTACCGACAGGGGCAACCTACAATGAGCAGTTCTTC.

The chain couples TRBV10-3 to TRBJ2-1; D not certain. Between the trimmed V and J ends, which lost 3 bases and 6 bases, there was a span of 9 bases. The length of the CDR3 is 13 residues. Germline CDR1 reads ENHRY; CDR2 reads SYGVKD. This CDR3 is CAISEQSTNEQFF. The DNA of the CDR3 is TGTGCCATCAGTGAACAGAGCACCAATGAGCAGTTCTTC.

This clone was found once. The V and J genes are TRBV5-1 and TRBJ2-1, with 11 nucleotides matching TRBD2. CDR1 is SGHRS and CDR2 is YFSETQ in the germline V gene. This CDR3 spans 17 amino acids. The trim removed 3 bases at V and 7 bases at J, leaving 12 bases unmatched. The CDR3 DNA is TGCGCCAGCAGCTCATTCCTCCTCACTAGCGGGAGTAATGAGCAGTTCTTC. Its protein product is CASSSFLLTSGSNEQFF.

The rearrangement uses TRBV6-5 and TRBJ2-1; the D is unclear. Per germline, CDR1 MNHEY and CDR2 SVGAGI. The V end lost 6 bases, the J end lost 0 bases, and 12 bases lay between the germline ends. The CDR3 runs 15 residues. The CDR3 nucleotides read TGTGCCAGCAGGAACGCCCAGAGCTCCTACAATGAGCAGTTCTTC. Translation gives CASRNAQSSYNEQFF.

V usage is TRBV27 and J usage is TRBJ1-3; 7 bases fit TRBD1. V lost 3 bases to trimming and J lost 2 bases; unmatched junction nucleotides: 1. Germline-derived CDR1 and CDR2 are MNHEY and SMNVEV (reference sequence). The CDR3 covers 14 residues. CDR3 coding DNA: TGTGCCAGCAGTTTGAGGGGGCCTGGAAACACCATATATTTT. Translation: CASSLRGPGNTIYF.

The chain recombines TRBV6-2 or TRBV6-3 with TRBJ2-7; D is perhaps TRBD1 (5 bases). This CDR3 contains 13 residues. V lost 5 bases and J 1 base, leaving 9 bases between the germline ends. CDR1 is MNHEY and CDR2 is SVGEGT in the germline V gene. The CDR3 is CASSLGRSYEQYF. The CDR3 DNA sequence: TGTGCCAGCAGTCTGGGGCGGTCCTACGAGCAGTACTTC.

This sequence joins TRBV7-2 and TRBJ2-7, with 8 positions matching TRBD2. The CDR3 runs 13 residues. Trimming removed 6 bases from V and 1 base from J; junction bases left unmatched: 2. CDR1 is SGHTA, CDR2 FQGNSA, per germline. The CDR3 DNA sequence: TGTGCCAGCAGTCGCGGGAGGTCCTACGAGCAGTACTTC. Residues: CASSRGRSYEQYF.

V is TRBV7-9 and J is TRBJ1-3; D gene ambiguous. Deletions cut 2 bases from V and 0 bases from J, with 14 bases between. The CDR3 length is 17 residues. Germline lookup yields CDR1 SEHNR and CDR2 FQNEAQ (reference sequence). The CDR3 protein is CASSLTPTGFSGNTIYF. The CDR3 nucleotides are TGTGCCAGCAGCTTAACCCCGACGGGGTTCTCTGGAAACACCATATATTTT.

The chain combines TRBV18 with TRBJ1-6; D unclear. The ends were cut back, 2 bases at V and 0 bases at J, with 8 bases in the middle. Germline V gene lookup returns CDR1 KGHSH and CDR2 LQKENI. The CDR3 extends over 16 amino acids. The CDR3 DNA sequence: TGTGCCAGCTCACCAGACGGCCGCTCCTATAATTCACCCCTCCACTTT. Its translation: CASSPDGRSYNSPLHF.

The genes are TRBV11-2 and TRBJ2-7; D ambiguous. The length of the CDR3 is 12 residues. The ends were cut back, 5 bases at V and 0 bases at J, with 5 bases in the middle. Germline V gene lookup returns CDR1 SGHAT and CDR2 FQNNGV. The CDR3 coding sequence is TGTGCCAGCAGCCTAAGCTCCTACGAGCAGTACTTC. This sequence encodes CASSLSSYEQYF.

CDR3 loop: CASSEVFTGEAFF. CDR3 bases: TGTGCCAGCAGTGAAGTATTTACAGGGGAAGCTTTCTTT. The chain combines TRBV2 with TRBJ1-1; D might be TRBD1 (6 bases). Germline CDR1 SNHLY, CDR2 FYNNEI. V lost 1 base, J lost 8 bases, and 11 bases lay in between. The CDR3 consists of 13 residues. Supplemented by reference TRBV2 and TRBJ1-1, the full variable domain reads EPEVTQTPSHQVTQMGQEVILRCVPISNHLYFYWYRQILGQKVEFLVSFYNNEISEKSEIFDDQFSVERPDGSNFTLKIRSTKLEDSAMYFCASSEVFTGEAFFGQGTRLTVV.

This sequence joins TRBV7-2 and TRBJ2-7; D call uncertain. V dropped 3 bases and J dropped 3 bases, with 9 bases sitting between them. The germline V gene encodes CDR1 SGHTA and CDR2 FQGNSA. The CDR3 sequence is 13 residues long. The CDR3 loop is CASSFRPYYEQYF. In DNA, the CDR3 is TGTGCCAGCAGCTTCCGCCCCTACTACGAGCAGTACTTC.

Notes on this clone: The same CDR3 is also encoded by other DNA sequences in this sample. CDR3 region: CASSYEAGVREQYF. The CDR3 DNA reads TGTGCCAGCAGTTACGAAGCGGGAGTTCGCGAGCAGTACTTC. This chain joins TRBV6-2 or TRBV6-3 and TRBJ2-7; 8 bases match TRBD2. The CDR3 totals 14 residues. V shed 2 bases and J 6 bases; nucleotides not matched to a gene: 6. Germline values: CDR1 MNHEY, CDR2 SVGEGT.

This clone was detected once. The chain has TRBV12-3 or TRBV12-4 and TRBJ2-2; no firm D call. Trimming removed 2 bases at V and 7 bases at J, with 5 bases between. The CDR3 extends over 12 amino acids. Here the CDR3 reads CASSLKGGELFF. The CDR3 coding sequence is TGTGCCAGCAGTTTAAAGGGCGGGGAGCTGTTTTTT.

V is TRBV11-3 and J is TRBJ2-1; D is perhaps TRBD1 or TRBD2 (5 bases each). This CDR3 comprises 14 residues. CDR1 and CDR2 (germline): SGHNT, YENEEA. V lost 1 base and J 5 bases, leaving 9 bases between the germline ends. The DNA of the CDR3 is TGTGCCAGCAGCTTAGGGGGACCAAACAATGAGCAGTTCTTC. Translated, it gives CASSLGGPNNEQFF.

The rearrangement links TRBV14 to TRBJ1-4; D gene unclear. This CDR3 comprises 13 residues. V lost 0 bases, J lost 8 bases, and 7 bases lay in between. Germline V gene data show CDR1 as SGHDN and CDR2 as FVKESK. CDR3 amino acids: CASSQDWGEKLFF. CDR3 bases: TGTGCCAGCAGCCAAGATTGGGGAGAAAAACTGTTTTTT.

The V gene is TRBV5-5, the J gene TRBJ2-7, with 12 bases aligning to TRBD2. The CDR3 covers 15 residues. The V gene end was trimmed by 4 bases and the J gene end by 6 bases; junction bases not matched to a gene: 8. Per germline, CDR1 SGHKS and CDR2 YYEKEE (reference sequence). CDR3 loop: CASSIKLAGGSEQYF. DNA for the CDR3: TGTGCCAGCAGCATAAAACTAGCGGGGGGAAGCGAGCAGTACTTC.

This chain connects TRBV19 to TRBJ2-3, with 11 bases lining up with TRBD2. Germline CDR1 LNHDA, CDR2 SQIVND (reference sequence). This CDR3 spans 17 amino acids. J was trimmed by 6 bases and V by 6 bases; bases with no gene match: 14. The CDR3 loop reads CASSPRGLAATRDTQYF. The CDR3 region has the DNA TGTGCCAGTAGCCCACGGGGACTAGCGGCGACGAGGGATACGCAGTATTTT.

CDR3 in DNA: TGTGCCAGCAGCCCCCAAGGGGGGGGCGGTGGCTACACCTTC. Amino acid sequence: CASSPQGGGGGYTF. This sequence joins TRBV7-2 and TRBJ1-2; perhaps TRBD1 as D (6 bases). The CDR3 length is 14 residues. V lost 5 bases and J lost 7, with 17 bases in between. Germline V CDR1 and CDR2: SGHTA, FQGNSA. The variable domain in full, completed from reference TRBV7-2 and TRBJ1-2, reads GAGVSQSPSNKVTEKGKDVELRCDPISGHTALYWYRQSLGQGLEFLIYFQGNSAPDKSGLPSDRFSAERTGGSVSTLTIQRTQQEDSAVYLCASSPQGGGGGYTFGSGTRLTVV.